Described below is a single T cell receptor (beta chain) sequence and its context. Its specificity is not known. The CDR3 runs 12 residues. Researchers prepared the TRB cDNA libraries using 5' RACE with UMI labels. TCRdb reanalyzed the 5' RACE reads and collapses them to one entry per CDR3 protein, without DNA. Recorded for this sample: 130,000 to 150,000 distinct CDR3 sequences. The data were taken from a study of CXCR3-negative and CXCR3-positive naive CD8 T cells. Overall study findings and caveats: Greater hydrophobicity was found in TRB CDR3s of CXCR3-positive naive cells than of CXCR3-negative naive cells.

This sequence originates from a human donor in good health. Some clones in this sample may be carry-over from other donors' samples. This sequence joins TRBV12-3 or TRBV12-4 and TRBJ2-7. The material sequenced was naive CXCR3+ CD8+ T cells from blood. Sample subset: CD45RO-CCR7+CD27+CD95- naive CD8+ T cells expressing CXCR3 (TNR3+). The CDR3 spells CASSPDFYEQYF.